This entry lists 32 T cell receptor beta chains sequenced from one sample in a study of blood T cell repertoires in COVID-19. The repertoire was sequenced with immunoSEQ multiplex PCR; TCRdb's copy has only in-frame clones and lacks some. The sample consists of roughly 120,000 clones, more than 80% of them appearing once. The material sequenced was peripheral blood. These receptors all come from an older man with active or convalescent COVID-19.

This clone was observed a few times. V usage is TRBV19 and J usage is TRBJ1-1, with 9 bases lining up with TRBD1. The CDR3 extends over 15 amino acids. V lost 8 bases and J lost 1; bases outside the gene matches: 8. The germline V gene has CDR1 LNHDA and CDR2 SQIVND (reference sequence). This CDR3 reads CASETGGRSNTEAFF. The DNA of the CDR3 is TGTGCCAGTGAAACAGGGGGCAGGTCGAACACTGAAGCTTTCTTT.

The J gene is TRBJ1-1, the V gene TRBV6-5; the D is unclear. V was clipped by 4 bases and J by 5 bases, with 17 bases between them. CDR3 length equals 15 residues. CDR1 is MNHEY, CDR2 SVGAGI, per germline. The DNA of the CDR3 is TGTGCCAGCAGTTCCTCTCCATACATGAGGACTGAAGCTTTCTTT. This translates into CASSSSPYMRTEAFF.

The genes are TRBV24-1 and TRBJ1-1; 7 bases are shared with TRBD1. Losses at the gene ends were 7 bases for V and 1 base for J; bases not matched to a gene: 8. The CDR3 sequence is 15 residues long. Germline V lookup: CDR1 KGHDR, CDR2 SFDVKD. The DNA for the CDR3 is TGTGCCACCAGCCCAGGGGGTCGGACGAACACTGAAGCTTTCTTT. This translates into CATSPGGRTNTEAFF.

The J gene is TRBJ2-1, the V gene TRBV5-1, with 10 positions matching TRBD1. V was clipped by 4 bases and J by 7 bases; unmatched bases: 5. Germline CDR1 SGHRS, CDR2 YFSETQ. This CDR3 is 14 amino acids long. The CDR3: CASSPGQGLNEQFF. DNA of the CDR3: TGCGCCAGCAGCCCGGGACAGGGGTTGAATGAGCAGTTCTTC.

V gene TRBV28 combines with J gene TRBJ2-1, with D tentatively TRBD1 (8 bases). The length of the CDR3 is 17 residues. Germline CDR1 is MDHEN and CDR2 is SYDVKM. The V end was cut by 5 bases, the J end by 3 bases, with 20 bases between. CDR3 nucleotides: TGTGCCAGCAGTCAACTACAGGGGGAGGGGGACTACAATGAGCAGTTCTTC. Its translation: CASSQLQGEGDYNEQFF.

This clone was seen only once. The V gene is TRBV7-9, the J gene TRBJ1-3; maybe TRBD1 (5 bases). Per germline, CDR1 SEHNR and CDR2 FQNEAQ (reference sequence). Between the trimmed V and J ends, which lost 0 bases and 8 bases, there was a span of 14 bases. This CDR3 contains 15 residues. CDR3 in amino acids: CASSLARGGGDTIYF. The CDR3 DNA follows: TGTGCCAGCAGCTTAGCGCGCGGCGGGGGGGACACCATATATTTT.

CDR3 in amino acids: CASSLLQGTGANVLTF. The CDR3 DNA follows: TGCGCCAGCAGCTTACTGCAGGGTACCGGGGCCAACGTCCTGACTTTC. This rearrangement joins TRBV5-1 to TRBJ2-6; TRBD1 is a possible D gene (5 bases). The CDR3 is 16 amino acids. CDR1 and CDR2 (germline): SGHRS, YFSETQ. V was clipped by 2 bases and J by 4 bases, with 13 bases between them.

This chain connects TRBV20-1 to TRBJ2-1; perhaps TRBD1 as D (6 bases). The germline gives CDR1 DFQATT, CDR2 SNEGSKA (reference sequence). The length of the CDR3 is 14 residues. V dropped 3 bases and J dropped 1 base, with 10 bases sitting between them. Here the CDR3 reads CSASKGDSYNEQFF. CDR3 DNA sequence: TGCAGTGCTAGTAAGGGGGATTCCTACAATGAGCAGTTCTTC.

The CDR3 loop reads CSASRSGGYGYTF. In nucleotides, the CDR3 is TGCAGTGCTAGTAGGTCAGGGGGTTATGGCTACACCTTC. J is TRBJ1-2 and V is TRBV20-1, with 7 bases fitting TRBD1. This CDR3 region has 13 residues. The junction had 6 bases not matched to a gene; V was cut back by 3 bases and J by 5 bases. Germline assignment: CDR1 DFQATT and CDR2 SNEGSKA (reference sequence).

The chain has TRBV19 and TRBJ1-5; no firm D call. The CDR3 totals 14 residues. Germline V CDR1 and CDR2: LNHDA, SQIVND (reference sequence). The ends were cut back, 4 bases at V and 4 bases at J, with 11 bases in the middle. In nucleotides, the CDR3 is TGTGCCAGTAGTAGGGCATCGGGGAATCAGCCCCAGCATTTT. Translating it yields CASSRASGNQPQHF.

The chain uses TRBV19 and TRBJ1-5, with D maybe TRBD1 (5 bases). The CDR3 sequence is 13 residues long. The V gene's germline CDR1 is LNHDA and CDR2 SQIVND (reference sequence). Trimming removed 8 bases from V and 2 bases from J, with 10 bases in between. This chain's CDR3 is CASGGDGNQPQHF. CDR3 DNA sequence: TGTGCCAGTGGGGGGGATGGCAATCAGCCCCAGCATTTT.

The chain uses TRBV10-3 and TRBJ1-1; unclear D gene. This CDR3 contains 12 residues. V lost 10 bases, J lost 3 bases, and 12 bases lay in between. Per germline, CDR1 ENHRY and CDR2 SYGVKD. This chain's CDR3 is CATRGGDTEAFF. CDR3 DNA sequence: TGTGCCACCAGAGGCGGGGACACTGAAGCTTTCTTT.

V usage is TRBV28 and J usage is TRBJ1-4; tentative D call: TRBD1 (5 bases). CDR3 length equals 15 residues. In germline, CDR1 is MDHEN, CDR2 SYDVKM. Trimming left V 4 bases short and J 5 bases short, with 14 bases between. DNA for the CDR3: TGTGCCAGCAGTTCACGACAGAACGCAAATGAAAAACTGTTTTTT. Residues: CASSSRQNANEKLFF.

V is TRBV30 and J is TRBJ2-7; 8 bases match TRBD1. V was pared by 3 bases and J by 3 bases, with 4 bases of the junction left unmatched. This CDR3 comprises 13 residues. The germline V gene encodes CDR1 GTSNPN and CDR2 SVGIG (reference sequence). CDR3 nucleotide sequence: TGTGCCTGGAGCCTCGACAGGGGCTACGAGCAGTACTTC. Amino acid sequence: CAWSLDRGYEQYF.

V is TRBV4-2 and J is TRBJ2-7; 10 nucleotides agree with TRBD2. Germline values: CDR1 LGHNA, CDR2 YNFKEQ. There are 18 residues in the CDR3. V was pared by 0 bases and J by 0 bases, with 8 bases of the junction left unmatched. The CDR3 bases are TGTGCCAGCAGCCAAGATCTGACGACTAGCGGGTACTCCTACGAGCAGTACTTC. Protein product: CASSQDLTTSGYSYEQYF.

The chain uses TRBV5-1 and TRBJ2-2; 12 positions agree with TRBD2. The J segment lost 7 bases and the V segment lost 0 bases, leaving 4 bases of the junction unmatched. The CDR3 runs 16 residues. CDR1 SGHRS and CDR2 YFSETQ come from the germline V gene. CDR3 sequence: CASSLGLAGVNGELFF. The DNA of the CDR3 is TGCGCCAGCAGCTTGGGACTAGCGGGAGTCAACGGGGAGCTGTTTTTT.

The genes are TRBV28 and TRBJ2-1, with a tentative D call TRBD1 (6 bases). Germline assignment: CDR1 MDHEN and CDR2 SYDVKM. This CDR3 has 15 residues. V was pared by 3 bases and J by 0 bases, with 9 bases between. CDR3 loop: CASSFRGSSYNEQFF. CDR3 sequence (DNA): TGTGCCAGCAGTTTCAGGGGAAGCTCCTACAATGAGCAGTTCTTC.

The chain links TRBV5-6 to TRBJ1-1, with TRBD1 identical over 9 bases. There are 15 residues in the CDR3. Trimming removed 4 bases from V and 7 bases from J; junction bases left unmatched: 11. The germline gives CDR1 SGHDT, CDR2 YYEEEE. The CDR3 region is CASSPPGTGTVEAFF. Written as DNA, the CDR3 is TGTGCCAGCAGCCCACCCGGGACAGGGACTGTTGAAGCTTTCTTT.

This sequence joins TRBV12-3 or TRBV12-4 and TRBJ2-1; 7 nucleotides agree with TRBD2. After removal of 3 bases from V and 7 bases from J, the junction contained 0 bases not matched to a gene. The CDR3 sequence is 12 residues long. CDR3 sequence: CASSFSGNEQFF. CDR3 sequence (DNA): TGTGCCAGCAGTTTTAGCGGGAATGAGCAGTTCTTC.

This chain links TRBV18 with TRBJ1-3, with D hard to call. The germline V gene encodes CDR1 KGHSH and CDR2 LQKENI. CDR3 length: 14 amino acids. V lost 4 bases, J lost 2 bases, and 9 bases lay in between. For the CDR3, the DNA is TGTGCCAGCTCACTGGAGGTCACTGGAAACACCATATATTTT. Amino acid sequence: CASSLEVTGNTIYF.

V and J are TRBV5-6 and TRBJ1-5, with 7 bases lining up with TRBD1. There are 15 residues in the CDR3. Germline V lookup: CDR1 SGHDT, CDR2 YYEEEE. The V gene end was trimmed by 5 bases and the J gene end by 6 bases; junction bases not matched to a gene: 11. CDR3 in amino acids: CASSYRGEMGQPQHF. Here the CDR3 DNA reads TGTGCCAGCAGTTACAGGGGAGAGATGGGTCAGCCCCAGCATTTT.

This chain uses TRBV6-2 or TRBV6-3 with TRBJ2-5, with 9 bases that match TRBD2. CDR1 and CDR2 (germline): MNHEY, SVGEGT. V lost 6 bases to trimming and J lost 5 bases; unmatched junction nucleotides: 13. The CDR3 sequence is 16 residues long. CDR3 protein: CASSPRGGSGSETQYF. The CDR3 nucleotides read TGTGCCAGCAGCCCTAGGGGGGGTAGCGGGAGTGAGACCCAGTACTTC.

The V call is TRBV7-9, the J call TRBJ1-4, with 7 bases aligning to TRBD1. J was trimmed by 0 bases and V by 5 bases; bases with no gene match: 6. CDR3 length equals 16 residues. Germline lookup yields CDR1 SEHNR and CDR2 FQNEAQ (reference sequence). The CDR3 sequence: CASSVGQPSTNEKLFF. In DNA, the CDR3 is TGTGCCAGCAGCGTGGGACAGCCATCAACTAATGAAAAACTGTTTTTT.

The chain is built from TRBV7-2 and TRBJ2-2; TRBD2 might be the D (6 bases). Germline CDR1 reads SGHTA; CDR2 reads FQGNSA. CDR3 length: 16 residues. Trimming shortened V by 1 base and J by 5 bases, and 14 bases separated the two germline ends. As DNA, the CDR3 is TGTGCCAGCAGCTTAGTAGGAGGGACTCTGACCGGGGAGCTGTTTTTT. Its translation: CASSLVGGTLTGELFF. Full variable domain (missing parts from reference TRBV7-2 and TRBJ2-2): GAGVSQSPSNKVTEKGKDVELRCDPISGHTALYWYRQSLGQGLEFLIYFQGNSAPDKSGLPSDRFSAERTGGSVSTLTIQRTQQEDSAVYLCASSLVGGTLTGELFFGEGSRLTVL.

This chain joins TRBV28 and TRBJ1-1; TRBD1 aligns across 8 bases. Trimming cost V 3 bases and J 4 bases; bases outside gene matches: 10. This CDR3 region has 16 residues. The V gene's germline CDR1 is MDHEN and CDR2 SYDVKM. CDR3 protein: CASSFGTGYVGTEAFF. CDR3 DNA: TGTGCCAGCAGTTTTGGGACAGGATACGTAGGCACTGAAGCTTTCTTT.

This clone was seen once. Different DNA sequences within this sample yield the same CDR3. This chain's CDR3 is CASSPGASGRDLRIVSSYYEQYF. In DNA, the CDR3 is TGTGCCAGCTCACCAGGGGCTAGCGGGAGAGATTTAAGGATAGTAAGTTCTTACTACGAGCAGTACTTC. V usage is TRBV18 and J usage is TRBJ2-7; 10 nucleotides line up with TRBD2. This CDR3 has 23 amino acids. Losses at the gene ends were 2 bases for V and 3 bases for J; bases not matched to a gene: 28. Per the germline V gene, CDR1 is KGHSH and CDR2 is LQKENI.

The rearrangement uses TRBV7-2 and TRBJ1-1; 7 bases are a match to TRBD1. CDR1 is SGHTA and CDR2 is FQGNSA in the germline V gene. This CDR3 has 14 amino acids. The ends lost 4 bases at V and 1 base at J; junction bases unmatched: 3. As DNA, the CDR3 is TGTGCCAGCAGCTACGACAGGGCGAACACTGAAGCTTTCTTT. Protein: CASSYDRANTEAFF.

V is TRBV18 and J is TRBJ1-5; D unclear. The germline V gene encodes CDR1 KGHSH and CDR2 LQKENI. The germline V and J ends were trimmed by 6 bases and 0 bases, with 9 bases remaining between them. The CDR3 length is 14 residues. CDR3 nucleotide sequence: TGTGCCAGCTCCCTCGAGGCTAGCAATCAGCCCCAGCATTTT. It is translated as CASSLEASNQPQHF.

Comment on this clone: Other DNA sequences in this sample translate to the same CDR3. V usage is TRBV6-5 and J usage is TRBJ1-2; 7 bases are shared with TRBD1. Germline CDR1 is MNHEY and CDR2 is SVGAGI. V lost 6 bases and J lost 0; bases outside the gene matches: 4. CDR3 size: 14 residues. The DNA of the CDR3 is TGTGCCAGCAGCCCGACAGGGACTAACTATGGCTACACCTTC. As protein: CASSPTGTNYGYTF.

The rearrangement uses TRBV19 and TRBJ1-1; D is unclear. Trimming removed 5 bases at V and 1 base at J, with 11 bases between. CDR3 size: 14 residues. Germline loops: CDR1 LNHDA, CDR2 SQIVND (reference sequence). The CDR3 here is CASSVITENTEAFF. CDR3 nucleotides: TGTGCCAGTAGTGTTATTACAGAGAACACTGAAGCTTTCTTT.

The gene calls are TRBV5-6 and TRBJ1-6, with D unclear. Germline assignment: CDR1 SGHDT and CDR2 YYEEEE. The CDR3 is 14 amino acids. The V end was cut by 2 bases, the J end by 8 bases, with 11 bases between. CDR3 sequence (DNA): TGTGCCAGCAGCTTCAGCGGGAGCGATTCACCCCTCCACTTT. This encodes CASSFSGSDSPLHF.

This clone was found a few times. CDR3 nucleotides: TGTGCCAGCAATCCCGCGGACAGGGTCTACGAGCAGTACTTC. Encoded protein: CASNPADRVYEQYF. The chain couples TRBV2 to TRBJ2-7, with 8 bases aligning to TRBD1. The V gene end was trimmed by 7 bases and the J gene end by 3 bases; junction bases not matched to a gene: 8. Germline CDR1 and CDR2: SNHLY and FYNNEI. The CDR3 is 14 residues long.